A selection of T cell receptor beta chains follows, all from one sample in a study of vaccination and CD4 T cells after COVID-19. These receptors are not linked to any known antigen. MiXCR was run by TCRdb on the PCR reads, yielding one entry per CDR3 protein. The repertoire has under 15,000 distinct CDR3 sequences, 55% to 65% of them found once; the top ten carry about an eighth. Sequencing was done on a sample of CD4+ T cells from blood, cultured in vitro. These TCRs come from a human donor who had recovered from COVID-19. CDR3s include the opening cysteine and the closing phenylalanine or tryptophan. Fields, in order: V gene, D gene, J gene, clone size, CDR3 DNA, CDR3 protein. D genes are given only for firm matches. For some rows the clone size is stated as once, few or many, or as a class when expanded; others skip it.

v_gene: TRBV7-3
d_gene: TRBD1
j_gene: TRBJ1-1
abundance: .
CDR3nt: TGTGCCAGCAGCGTGACAGGGGGGAACACTGAAGCTTTCTTT
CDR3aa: CASSVTGGNTEAFF

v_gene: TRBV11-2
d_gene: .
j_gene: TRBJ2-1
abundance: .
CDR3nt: TGTGCCAGCAGCTCCAGATGGGGACATGAGCAGTTCTTC
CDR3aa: CASSSRWGHEQFF

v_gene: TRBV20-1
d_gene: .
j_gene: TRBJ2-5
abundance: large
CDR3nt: TGCAGTGCTAGGGCTAGCGAGTTTCGAGAGACCCAGTACTTC
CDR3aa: CSARASEFRETQYF

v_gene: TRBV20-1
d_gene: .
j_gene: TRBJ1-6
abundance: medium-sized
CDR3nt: TGCAGTGCTAGAGATTTGGGGGACACTTCAACAAATTCACCCCTCCACTTT
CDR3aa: CSARDLGDTSTNSPLHF

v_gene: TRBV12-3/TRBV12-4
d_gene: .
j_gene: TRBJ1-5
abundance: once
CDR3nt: TGTGCCAGCAACCAGGACGGGAGGAGCAATCAGCCCCAGCATTTT
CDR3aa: CASNQDGRSNQPQHF

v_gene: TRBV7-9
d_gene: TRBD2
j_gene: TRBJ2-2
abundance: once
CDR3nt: TGTGCCAGCAGCCTCTCTAGCGGGAGATCGTTGGCCGGGGAGCTGTTTTTT
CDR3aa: CASSLSSGRSLAGELFF

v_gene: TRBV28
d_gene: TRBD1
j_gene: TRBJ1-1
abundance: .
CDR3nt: TGTGCCAGCAGTTTATCGACAGGGATGAACACTGAAGCTTTCTTT
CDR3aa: CASSLSTGMNTEAFF

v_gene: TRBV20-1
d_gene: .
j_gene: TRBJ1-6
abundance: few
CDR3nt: TGCAGTGCTAGGTTGGGGGAGGCTTTGTATAATTCACCCCTCCACTTT
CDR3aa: CSARLGEALYNSPLHF

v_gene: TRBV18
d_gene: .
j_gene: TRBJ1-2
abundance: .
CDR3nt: TGTGCCAGCTCACCAGGGACACCCAGTGCTAGACGTGGCTACACCTTC
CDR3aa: CASSPGTPSARRGYTF

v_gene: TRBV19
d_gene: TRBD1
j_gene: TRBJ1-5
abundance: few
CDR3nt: TGTGCCAGTACCAGGGGGCAGGATCAGCCCCAGCATTTT
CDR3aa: CASTRGQDQPQHF

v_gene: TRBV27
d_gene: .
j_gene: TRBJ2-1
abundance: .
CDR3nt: TGTGCCAGCATAGTTGGGAGAACCTACAATGAGCAGTTCTTC
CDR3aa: CASIVGRTYNEQFF

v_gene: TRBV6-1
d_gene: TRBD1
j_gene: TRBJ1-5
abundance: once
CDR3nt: TGTGCCAGCAGTCGGACAGGCGCAAATCAGCCCCAGCATTTT
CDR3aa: CASSRTGANQPQHF

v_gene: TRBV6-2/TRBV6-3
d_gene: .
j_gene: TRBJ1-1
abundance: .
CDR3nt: TGTGCCAGCAGATGGAGTGACACTGAAGCTTTCTTT
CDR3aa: CASRWSDTEAFF

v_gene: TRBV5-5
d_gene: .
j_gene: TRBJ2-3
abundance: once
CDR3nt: TGTGCCAGCAGCTCCGGAGGGGTCTTGGCAGATACGCAGTATTTT
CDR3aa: CASSSGGVLADTQYF

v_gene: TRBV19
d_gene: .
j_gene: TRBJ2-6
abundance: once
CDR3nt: TGTGCCAGTAAGGAACCTGGGGCCAACGTCCTGACTTTC
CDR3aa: CASKEPGANVLTF

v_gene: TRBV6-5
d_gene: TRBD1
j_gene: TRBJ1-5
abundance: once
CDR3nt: TGTGCCAGCAGTTACACAGGGGATTTTAATCAGCCCCAGCATTTT
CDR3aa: CASSYTGDFNQPQHF

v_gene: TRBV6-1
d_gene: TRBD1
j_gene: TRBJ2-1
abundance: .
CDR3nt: TGTGCCAGCAGACTGACAGGGATCAACAATGAGCAGTTCTTC
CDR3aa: CASRLTGINNEQFF

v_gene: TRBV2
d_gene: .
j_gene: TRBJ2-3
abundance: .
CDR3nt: TGTGCCAGCAAGGGCAGGGTCAGCACAGATACGCAGTATTTT
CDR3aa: CASKGRVSTDTQYF

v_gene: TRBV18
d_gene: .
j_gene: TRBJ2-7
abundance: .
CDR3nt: TGTGCCAGCTCACCTTCCAGGCAGGGTACCGAGCAGTACTTC
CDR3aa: CASSPSRQGTEQYF

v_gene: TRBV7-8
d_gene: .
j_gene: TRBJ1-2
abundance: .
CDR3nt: TGTGCCAGCAGCTTCAAATACCGGGCCCACCAGGGAGGCTACACCTTC
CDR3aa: CASSFKYRAHQGGYTF

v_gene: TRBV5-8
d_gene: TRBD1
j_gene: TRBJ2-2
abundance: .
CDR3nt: TGTGCCAGCAGCTTGGGCCTCGTGGACAGGGTAAACACCGGGGAGCTGTTTTTT
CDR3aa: CASSLGLVDRVNTGELFF

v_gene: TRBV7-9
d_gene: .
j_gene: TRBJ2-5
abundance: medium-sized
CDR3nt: TGTGCCAGCAGCTCCACTTTCGGGCAAGAGACCCAGTACTTC
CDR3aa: CASSSTFGQETQYF

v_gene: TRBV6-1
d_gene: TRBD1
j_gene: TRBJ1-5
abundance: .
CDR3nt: TGTGCCAGCAGTGCAGCAGGGGGGTCCAATCAGCCCCAGCATTTT
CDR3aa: CASSAAGGSNQPQHF

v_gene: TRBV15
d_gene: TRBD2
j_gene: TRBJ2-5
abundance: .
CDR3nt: TGTGCCACCAGCAGAGATCTGCTAGCGGGAGGAGAGACCCAGTACTTC
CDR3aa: CATSRDLLAGGETQYF

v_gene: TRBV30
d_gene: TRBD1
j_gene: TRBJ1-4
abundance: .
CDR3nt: TGTGCCTGGAGTGTACAGGGGGCCGATGAAAAACTGTTTTTT
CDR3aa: CAWSVQGADEKLFF

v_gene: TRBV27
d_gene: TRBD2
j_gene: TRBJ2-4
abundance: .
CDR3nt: TGTGCCAGCAGTTCCCACAGGACTAGCGGGAGAAACATTCAGTACTTC
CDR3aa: CASSSHRTSGRNIQYF

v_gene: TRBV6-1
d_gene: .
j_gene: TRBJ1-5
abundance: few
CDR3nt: TGTGCCAGCAGTGAACCCGTCAGGAACGGCAATCAGCCCCAGCATTTT
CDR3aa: CASSEPVRNGNQPQHF

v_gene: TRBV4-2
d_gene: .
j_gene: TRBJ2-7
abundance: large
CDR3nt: TGTGCCAGCAGCCAAGTAACTAGTGAACCTGGCGAGCAGTACTTC
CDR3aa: CASSQVTSEPGEQYF

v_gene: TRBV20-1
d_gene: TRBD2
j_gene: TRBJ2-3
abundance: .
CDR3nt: TGCAGTGCTATAGGGACTAGCGCCGGCACAGATACGCAGTATTTT
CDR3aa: CSAIGTSAGTDTQYF

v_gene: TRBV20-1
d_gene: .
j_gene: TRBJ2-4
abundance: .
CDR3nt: TGCAGTGCTAGGGGCCATGGTGGGGAAGCCAAAAACATTCAGTACTTC
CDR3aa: CSARGHGGEAKNIQYF

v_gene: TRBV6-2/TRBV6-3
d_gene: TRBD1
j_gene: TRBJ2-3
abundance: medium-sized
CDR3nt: TGTGCCAGCAGTTATCGACAGGGTCGCACAGATACGCAGTATTTT
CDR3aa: CASSYRQGRTDTQYF

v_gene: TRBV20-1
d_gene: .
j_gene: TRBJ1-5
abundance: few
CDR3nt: TGCAGTGCTAGAGCCCTAGCGGGGGGTCAGCCCCAGCATTTT
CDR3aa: CSARALAGGQPQHF

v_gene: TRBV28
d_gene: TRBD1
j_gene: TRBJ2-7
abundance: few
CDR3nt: TGTGCCAGCAGTGAGGGACAGCCCTACGAGCAGTACTTC
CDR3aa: CASSEGQPYEQYF

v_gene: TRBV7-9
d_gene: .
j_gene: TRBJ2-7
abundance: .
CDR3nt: TGTGCCAGCAGCCAAAGGGCAGGCTACGAGCAGTACTTC
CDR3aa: CASSQRAGYEQYF

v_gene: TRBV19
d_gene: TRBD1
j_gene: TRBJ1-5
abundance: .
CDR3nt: TGTGCCAGTAGTACGGGGACAGCTTATCAGCCCCAGCATTTT
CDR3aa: CASSTGTAYQPQHF

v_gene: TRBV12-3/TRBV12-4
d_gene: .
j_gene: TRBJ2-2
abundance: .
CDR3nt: TGTGCCAGCACCCCCGACCCGGCCGGGGAGCTGTTTTTT
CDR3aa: CASTPDPAGELFF

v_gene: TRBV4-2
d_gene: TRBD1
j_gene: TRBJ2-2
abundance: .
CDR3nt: TGTGCCAGCAGCCACGGACAGGGGGAACGCGCCGGGGAGCTGTTTTTT
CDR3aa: CASSHGQGERAGELFF

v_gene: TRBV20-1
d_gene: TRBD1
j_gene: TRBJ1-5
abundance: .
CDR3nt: TGCAGTGCAACTACAGGGGACGATCAGCCCCAGCATTTT
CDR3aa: CSATTGDDQPQHF

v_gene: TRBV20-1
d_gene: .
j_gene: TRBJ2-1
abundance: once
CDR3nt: TGCAGTGCCAACGGGGGACGCGGGGTACCCAATGAGCAGTTCTTC
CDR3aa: CSANGGRGVPNEQFF

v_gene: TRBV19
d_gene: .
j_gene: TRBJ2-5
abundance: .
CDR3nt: TGTGCCAGTAGTATTGACGCGAGCCTAGAGACCCAGTACTTC
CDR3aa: CASSIDASLETQYF

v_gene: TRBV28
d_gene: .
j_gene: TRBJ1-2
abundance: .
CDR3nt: TGTGCCAGCAGTGACAGGATCTATGGCTACACCTTC
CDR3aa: CASSDRIYGYTF

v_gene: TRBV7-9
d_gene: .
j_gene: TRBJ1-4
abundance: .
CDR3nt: TGTGCCAGCAGCTTAGCCTCCGCGCCGGGAATAGGTGAAAAACTGTTTTTT
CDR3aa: CASSLASAPGIGEKLFF

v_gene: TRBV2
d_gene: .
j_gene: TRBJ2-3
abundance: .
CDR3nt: TGTGCCAGCAGCACTCAGCGGAGCACAGATACGCAGTATTTT
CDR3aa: CASSTQRSTDTQYF

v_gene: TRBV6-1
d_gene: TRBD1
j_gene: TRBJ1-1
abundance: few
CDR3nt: TGTGCCAGCAGTCGGGACAGGGCGGCTGAAGCTTTCTTT
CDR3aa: CASSRDRAAEAFF

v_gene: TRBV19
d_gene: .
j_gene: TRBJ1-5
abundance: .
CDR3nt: TGTGCCAGTAGTATAAGAGAAGGGCAGCCCCAGCATTTT
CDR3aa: CASSIREGQPQHF

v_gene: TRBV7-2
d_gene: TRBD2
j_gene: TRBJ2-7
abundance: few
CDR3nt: TGTGCCAGCAGCTCGGGACTAGCGGGAGTCCGGGGCGAGCAGTACTTC
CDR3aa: CASSSGLAGVRGEQYF

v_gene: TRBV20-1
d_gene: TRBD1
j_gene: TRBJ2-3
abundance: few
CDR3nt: TGCAGTGCCGCGGACAGGGATGAAACAGATACGCAGTATTTT
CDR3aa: CSAADRDETDTQYF

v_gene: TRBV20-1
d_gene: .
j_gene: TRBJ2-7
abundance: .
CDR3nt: TGCAGTGCTAGAGTACAGTATGTCAACGAGCAGTACTTC
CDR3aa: CSARVQYVNEQYF